Presented here are 8 T cell receptor beta chains from one specimen sequenced in a study of T cells in Graves' hyperthyroidism and ophthalmopathy. Authors of the study amplified TCR beta CDR3 regions from RNA transcripts. The primer set for the first-round RT-PCR of the TCR CDR3 was HTBI. TCRdb reprocessed the multiplex PCR reads with MiXCR, giving one entry per CDR3 protein. The sample lists some 440,000 distinct CDR3 sequences, 15% to 18% occurring once. Sequencing input: blood. The receptors come from a woman younger than 30 with Graves' hyperthyroidism.

The chain employs TRBV6-9 and TRBJ2-5; D gene unclear. The CDR3 contains 10 residues. CDR1 is MNHGY and CDR2 is SVAAGI in the germline V gene. The V gene lost 7 bases and the J gene lost 7 bases, with 7 bases spanning the gap. DNA for the CDR3: TGTGCCAGCACCGAGAGGACCCAGTACTTC. Protein product: CASTERTQYF.

This clonotype was seen ten or more times. This chain joins TRBV6-5 and TRBJ1-1; D gene unclear. This CDR3 is 14 amino acids long. Germline lookup yields CDR1 MNHEY and CDR2 SVGAGI. V lost 0 bases, J lost 3 bases, and 8 bases lay in between. The CDR3 region is CASSYSLIDTEAFF. The CDR3 nucleotides are TGTGCCAGCAGTTACTCTTTAATTGACACTGAAGCTTTCTTT.

The chain links TRBV6-1 to TRBJ1-2; the D is unclear. The germline V gene has CDR1 MNHNS and CDR2 SASEGT. V was pared by 6 bases and J by 3 bases, with 8 bases between. CDR3 length equals 12 residues. CDR3 coding DNA: TGTGCCAGCAGCACCGGAGACTATGGCTACACCTTC. It yields the protein CASSTGDYGYTF.

This clonotype was seen ten or more times. The V and J genes are TRBV6-1 and TRBJ2-1, with no clear D. This CDR3 spans 11 amino acids. V was clipped by 7 bases and J by 7 bases, with 8 bases between them. Germline V gene data show CDR1 as MNHNS and CDR2 as SASEGT. This CDR3 is CASTFGNEQFF. CDR3 bases: TGTGCCAGCACTTTCGGGAATGAGCAGTTCTTC.

Concerning this clonotype itself: A much larger clone differs from this one at a single base, so this may be a read error. The J gene is TRBJ2-1, the V gene TRBV29-1, with D uncertain. TRBJ2-7 explains the end of the DNA better; the J call may be wrong. CDR3 length: 15 amino acids. Germline assignment: CDR1 SQVTM and CDR2 ANQGSEA. The CDR3 region is CSVDPGRSSYNEQYF. The CDR3 DNA is TGCAGCGTTGATCCCGGCCGGAGCTCCTACAATGAGCAGTACTTC.

This clonotype was observed at least ten times. The chain has TRBV3-1 and TRBJ2-3, with 13 bases identical to TRBD2. This CDR3 has 16 amino acids. Germline V gene lookup returns CDR1 LGHDT and CDR2 YNNKEL (reference sequence). V lost 7 bases to trimming and J lost 6 bases; unmatched junction nucleotides: 10. Here the CDR3 DNA reads TGTGCCAGCACCCTAACTAGCGGGGGGGCCGGGGATACGCAGTATTTT. Translated, it gives CASTLTSGGAGDTQYF.

This rearrangement joins TRBV2 to TRBJ2-1, with 16 positions matching TRBD2. After removal of 3 bases from V and 4 bases from J, the junction contained 6 bases not matched to a gene. Germline V gene sequence: CDR1 SNHLY, CDR2 FYNNEI. The CDR3 is made up of 18 amino acids. As DNA, the CDR3 is TGTGCCAGCAGTGACGAGGGACTAGCGGGAGGGCCGTACAATGAGCAGTTCTTC. It specifies CASSDEGLAGGPYNEQFF.

This clonotype was detected ten times or more. This chain joins TRBV5-1 and TRBJ2-3, with D perhaps matching TRBD2 (6 bases). The germline CDR1 and CDR2 sequences are SGHRS and YFSETQ. This CDR3 is built from 16 residues. V was trimmed by 5 bases and J by 4 bases, leaving 20 bases between them. As DNA, the CDR3 is TGCGCCAGCAGTTTTACCGGGACTCCGCCTCCAGATACGCAGTATTTT. Translated, it gives CASSFTGTPPPDTQYF.